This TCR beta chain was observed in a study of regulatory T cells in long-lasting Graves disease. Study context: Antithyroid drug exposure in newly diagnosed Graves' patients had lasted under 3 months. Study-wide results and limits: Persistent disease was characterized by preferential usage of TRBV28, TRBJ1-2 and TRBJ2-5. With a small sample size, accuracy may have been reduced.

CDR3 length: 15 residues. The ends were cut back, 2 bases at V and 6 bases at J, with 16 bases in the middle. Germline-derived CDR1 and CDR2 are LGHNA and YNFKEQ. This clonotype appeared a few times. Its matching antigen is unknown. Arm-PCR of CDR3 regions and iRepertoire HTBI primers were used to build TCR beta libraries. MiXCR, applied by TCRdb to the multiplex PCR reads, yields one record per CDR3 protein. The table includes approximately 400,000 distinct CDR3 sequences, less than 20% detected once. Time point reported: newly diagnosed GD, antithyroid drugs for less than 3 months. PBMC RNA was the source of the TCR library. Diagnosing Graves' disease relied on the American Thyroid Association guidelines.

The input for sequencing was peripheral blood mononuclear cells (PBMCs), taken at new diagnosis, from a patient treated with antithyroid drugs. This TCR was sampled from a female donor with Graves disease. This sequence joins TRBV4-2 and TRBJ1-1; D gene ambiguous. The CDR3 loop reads CASSQPGSRSSEAFF. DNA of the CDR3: TGTGCCAGCAGCCAACCGGGTTCCAGGTCGTCTGAAGCTTTCTTT.